This T cell receptor beta chain was sequenced in a study of T cell changes during pregnancy in multiple sclerosis. Using immunoSEQ multiplex PCR, the repertoire was profiled, and TCRdb retains in-frame clones only, with some absent. The sample records over 10,000 clones, approximately 90% being singletons. CDR1 MDHEN and CDR2 SYDVKM come from the germline V gene. Trimming cost V 7 bases and J 3 bases; bases outside gene matches: 5. CDR3 length equals 14 residues. The chain links TRBV28 to TRBJ1-5; 8 bases line up with TRBD1. The clonotype was recovered from a female donor in good health, enrolled as a control in a pregnancy study. The source material was CD8+ T cells from peripheral blood mononuclear cells, sampled in the second trimester of pregnancy. CDR3 amino acids: CASTTGDLNQPQHF. The CDR3 DNA follows: TGTGCCAGCACGACAGGGGACCTCAATCAGCCCCAGCATTTT.